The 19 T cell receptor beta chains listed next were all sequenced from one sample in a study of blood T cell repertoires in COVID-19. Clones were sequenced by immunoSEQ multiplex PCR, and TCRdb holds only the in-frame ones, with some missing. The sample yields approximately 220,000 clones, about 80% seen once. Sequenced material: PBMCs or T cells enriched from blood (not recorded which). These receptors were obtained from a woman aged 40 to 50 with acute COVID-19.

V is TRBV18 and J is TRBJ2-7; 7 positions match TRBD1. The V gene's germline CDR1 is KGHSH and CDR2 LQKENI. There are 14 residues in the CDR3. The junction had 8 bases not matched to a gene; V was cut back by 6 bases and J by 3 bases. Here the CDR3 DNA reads TGTGCCAGCTCGATGACAGGGCGTAACTACGAGCAGTACTTC. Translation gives CASSMTGRNYEQYF.

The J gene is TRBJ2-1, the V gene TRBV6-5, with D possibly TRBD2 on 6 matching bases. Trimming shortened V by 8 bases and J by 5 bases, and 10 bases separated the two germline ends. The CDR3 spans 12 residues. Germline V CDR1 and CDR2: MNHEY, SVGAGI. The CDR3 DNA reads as TGTGCCAGCGGGCGGGGTGACAATGAGCAGTTCTTC. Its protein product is CASGRGDNEQFF.

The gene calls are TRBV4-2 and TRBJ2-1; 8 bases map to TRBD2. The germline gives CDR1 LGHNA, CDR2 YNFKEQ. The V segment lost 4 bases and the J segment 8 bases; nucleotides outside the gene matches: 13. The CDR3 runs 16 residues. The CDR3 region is CASSPIDREGLYEQFF. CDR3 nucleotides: TGTGCCAGCAGCCCCATCGATCGGGAGGGCCTGTATGAGCAGTTCTTC.

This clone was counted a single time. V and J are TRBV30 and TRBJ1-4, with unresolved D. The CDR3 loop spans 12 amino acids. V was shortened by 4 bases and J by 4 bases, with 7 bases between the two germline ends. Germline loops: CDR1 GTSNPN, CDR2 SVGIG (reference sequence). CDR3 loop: CAWKRSNEKLFF. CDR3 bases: TGTGCCTGGAAGCGGAGTAATGAAAAACTGTTTTTT. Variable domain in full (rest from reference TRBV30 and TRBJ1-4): SQTIHQWPATLVQPVGSPLSLECTVEGTSNPNLYWYRQAAGRGLQLLFYSVGIGQISSEVPQNLSASRPQDRQFILSSKKLLLSDSGFYLCAWKRSNEKLFFGSGTQLSVL.

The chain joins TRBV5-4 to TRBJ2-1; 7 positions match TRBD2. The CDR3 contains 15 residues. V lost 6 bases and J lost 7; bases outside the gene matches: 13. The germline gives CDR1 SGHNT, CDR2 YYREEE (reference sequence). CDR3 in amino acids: CASTGSWRESNEQFF. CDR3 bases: TGTGCCAGCACCGGGTCGTGGCGGGAGAGTAATGAGCAGTTCTTC. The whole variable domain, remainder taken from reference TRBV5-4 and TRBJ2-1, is ETGVTQSPTHLIKTRGQQVTLRCSSQSGHNTVSWYQQALGQGPQFIFQYYREEENGRGNFPPRFSGLQFPNYSSELNVNALELDDSALYLCASTGSWRESNEQFFGPGTRLTVL.

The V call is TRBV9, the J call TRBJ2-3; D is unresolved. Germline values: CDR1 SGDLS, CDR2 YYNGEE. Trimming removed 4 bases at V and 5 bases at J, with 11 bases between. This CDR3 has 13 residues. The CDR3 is CASSPSERDTQYF. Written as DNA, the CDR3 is TGTGCCAGCAGCCCCAGTGAACGAGATACGCAGTATTTT. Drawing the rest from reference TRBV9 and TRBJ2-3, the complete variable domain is DSGVTQTPKHLITATGQRVTLRCSPRSGDLSVYWYQQSLDQGLQFLIQYYNGEERAKGNILERFSAQQFPDLHSELNLSSLELGDSALYFCASSPSERDTQYFGPGTRLTVL.

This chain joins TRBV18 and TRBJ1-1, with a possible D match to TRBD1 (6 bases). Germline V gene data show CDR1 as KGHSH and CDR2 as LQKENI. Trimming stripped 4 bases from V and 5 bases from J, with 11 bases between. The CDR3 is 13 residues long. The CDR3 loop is CASSQQGWTEAFF. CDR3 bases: TGTGCCAGCTCACAGCAGGGGTGGACTGAAGCTTTCTTT.

CDR3 sequence (DNA): TGTGCCAGCAGTCTCTCCGGGACTATGTACGAGCAGTACTTC. As protein: CASSLSGTMYEQYF. The chain joins TRBV27 to TRBJ2-7; 7 bases fit TRBD2. The CDR3 has 14 residues. J lost 4 bases, V lost 5 bases, and 8 bases had no gene match. CDR1 is MNHEY and CDR2 is SMNVEV in the germline V gene (reference sequence).

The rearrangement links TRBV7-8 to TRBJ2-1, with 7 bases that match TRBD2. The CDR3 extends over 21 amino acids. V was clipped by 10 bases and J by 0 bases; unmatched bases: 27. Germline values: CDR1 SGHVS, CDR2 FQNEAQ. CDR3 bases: TGTGCCACAGTGCCACCCGCGGGGGAGCTTAACAGCCTTAGCTCCTACAATGAGCAGTTCTTC. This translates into CATVPPAGELNSLSSYNEQFF.

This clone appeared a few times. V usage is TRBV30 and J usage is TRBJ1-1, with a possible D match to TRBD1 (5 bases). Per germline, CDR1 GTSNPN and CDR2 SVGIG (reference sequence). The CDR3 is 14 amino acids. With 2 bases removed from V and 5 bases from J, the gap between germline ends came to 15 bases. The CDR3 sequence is CAWSPQSRGTEAFF. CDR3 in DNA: TGTGCCTGGAGTCCCCAATCCCGGGGGACTGAAGCTTTCTTT.

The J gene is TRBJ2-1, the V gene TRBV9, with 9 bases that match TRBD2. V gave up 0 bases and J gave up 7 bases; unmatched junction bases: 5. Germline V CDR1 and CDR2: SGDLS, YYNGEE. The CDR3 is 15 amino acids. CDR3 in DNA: TGTGCCAGCAGCGTAGAAGGTAGCGGGGGTAATGAGCAGTTCTTC. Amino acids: CASSVEGSGGNEQFF.

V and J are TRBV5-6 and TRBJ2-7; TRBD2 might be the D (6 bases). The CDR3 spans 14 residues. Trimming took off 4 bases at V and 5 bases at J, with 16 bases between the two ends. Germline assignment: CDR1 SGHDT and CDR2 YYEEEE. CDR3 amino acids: CASSQLEGPHEQYF. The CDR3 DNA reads TGTGCCAGCAGCCAATTGGAGGGACCCCACGAGCAGTACTTC.

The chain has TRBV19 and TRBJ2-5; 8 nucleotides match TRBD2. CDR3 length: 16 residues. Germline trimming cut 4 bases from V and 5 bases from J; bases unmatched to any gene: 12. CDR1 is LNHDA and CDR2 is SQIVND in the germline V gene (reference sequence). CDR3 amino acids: CASSTLGKRERETQYF. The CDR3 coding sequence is TGTGCCAGTAGTACCCTGGGGAAGCGGGAGAGGGAGACCCAGTACTTC.

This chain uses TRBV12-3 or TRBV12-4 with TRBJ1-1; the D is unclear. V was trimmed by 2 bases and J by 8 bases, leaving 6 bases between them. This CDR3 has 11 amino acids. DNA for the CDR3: TGTGCCAGCAGTTTAACTAAAGAAGCTTTCTTT. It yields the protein CASSLTKEAFF.

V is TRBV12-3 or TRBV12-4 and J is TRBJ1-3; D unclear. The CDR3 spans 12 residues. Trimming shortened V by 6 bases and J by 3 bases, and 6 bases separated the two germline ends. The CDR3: CASSPDGNTIYF. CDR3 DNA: TGTGCCAGCAGCCCAGATGGAAACACCATATATTTT.

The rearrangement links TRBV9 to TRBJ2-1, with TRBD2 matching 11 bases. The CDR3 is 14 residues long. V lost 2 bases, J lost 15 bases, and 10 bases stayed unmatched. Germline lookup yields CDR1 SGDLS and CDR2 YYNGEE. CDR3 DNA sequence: TGTGCCAGCAGCGTTACTAGCGGGAGCCCTTGGAGGTTCTTC. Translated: CASSVTSGSPWRFF.

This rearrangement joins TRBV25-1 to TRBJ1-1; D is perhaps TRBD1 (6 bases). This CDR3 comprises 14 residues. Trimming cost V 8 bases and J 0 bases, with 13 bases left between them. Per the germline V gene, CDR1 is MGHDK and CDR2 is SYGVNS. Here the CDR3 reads CASQGWTMNTEAFF. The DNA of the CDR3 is TGTGCCAGCCAGGGGTGGACCATGAACACTGAAGCTTTCTTT.

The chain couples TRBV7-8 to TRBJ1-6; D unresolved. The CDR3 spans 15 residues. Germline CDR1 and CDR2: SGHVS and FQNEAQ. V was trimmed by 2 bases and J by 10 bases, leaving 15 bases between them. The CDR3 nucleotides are TGTGCCAGCAGCTTAACGGTTGCTGCTCGGTCACCCCTCCACTTT. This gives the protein CASSLTVAARSPLHF.

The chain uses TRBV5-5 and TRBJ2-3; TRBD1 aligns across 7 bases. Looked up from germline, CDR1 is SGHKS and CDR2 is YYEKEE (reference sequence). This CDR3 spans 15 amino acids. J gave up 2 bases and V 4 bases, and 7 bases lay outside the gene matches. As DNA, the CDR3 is TGTGCCAGCAGCCTGGACAGGAAAGTCACAGATACGCAGTATTTT. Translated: CASSLDRKVTDTQYF. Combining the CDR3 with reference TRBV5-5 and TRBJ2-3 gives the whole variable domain DAGVTQSPTHLIKTRGQQVTLRCSPISGHKSVSWYQQVLGQGPQFIFQYYEKEERGRGNFPDRFSARQFPNYSSELNVNALLLGDSALYLCASSLDRKVTDTQYFGPGTRLTVL.